Below, 29 T cell receptor beta chains from the same sample are listed, as sequenced in a study of cytomegalovirus exposure and HLA in healthy donors. A multiplex PCR was run with 60 Vbeta primers and 13 Jbeta primers. Sequencing used immunoSEQ multiplex PCR; TCRdb keeps in-frame clones, though not all of them. The table includes 110,000 to 150,000 clones, roughly 77% detected once. The source material was PBMCs. The receptor source for this set is a woman aged 25-40 years in good health and CMV-seronegative.

V and J are TRBV5-5 and TRBJ2-1; D call uncertain. The germline V and J ends were trimmed by 0 bases and 2 bases, with 6 bases remaining between them. The CDR3 covers 14 residues. Germline loops: CDR1 SGHKS, CDR2 YYEKEE (reference sequence). CDR3 sequence (DNA): TGTGCCAGCAGCTTGGGACAAACCTACAATGAGCAGTTCTTC. It codes for CASSLGQTYNEQFF. Full variable domain (remainder filled in from reference TRBV5-5 and TRBJ2-1): DAGVTQSPTHLIKTRGQQVTLRCSPISGHKSVSWYQQVLGQGPQFIFQYYEKEERGRGNFPDRFSARQFPNYSSELNVNALLLGDSALYLCASSLGQTYNEQFFGPGTRLTVL.

This clone occurred once. CDR3 DNA: TGTGCCAGCAGTGATTCGGGGACTCCTTCCTACGAGCAGTACTTC. Translating gives CASSDSGTPSYEQYF. The V gene is TRBV6-1, the J gene TRBJ2-7, with D possibly being TRBD2 (6 bases). Germline V gives CDR1 MNHNS, CDR2 SASEGT. The ends were cut back, 3 bases at V and 1 base at J, with 13 bases in the middle. CDR3 length equals 15 residues.

The chain recombines TRBV28 with TRBJ1-2, with a weak D call TRBD1 (5 bases). In germline, CDR1 is MDHEN, CDR2 SYDVKM. Trimming left V 5 bases short and J 10 bases short, with 23 bases between. CDR3 length: 15 amino acids. CDR3 protein: CASSTPHQGIIVYTF. In nucleotides, the CDR3 is TGTGCCAGCAGTACCCCACACCAGGGCATCATCGTCTACACCTTC.

The rearrangement joins TRBV6-1 to TRBJ1-1; no definite D call. The CDR3 totals 12 residues. Trimming took 6 bases from V and 7 from J, leaving 12 bases between them. In germline, CDR1 is MNHNS, CDR2 SASEGT. This CDR3 reads CASRRTALEAFF. As DNA, the CDR3 is TGTGCCAGCAGGCGAACAGCCCTTGAAGCTTTCTTT.

This clone has only one observation. The chain combines TRBV28 with TRBJ2-7; no firm D call. Trimming left V 7 bases short and J 4 bases short, with 14 bases between. The CDR3 contains 13 residues. Looked up from germline, CDR1 is MDHEN and CDR2 is SYDVKM. In DNA form, the CDR3 reads TGTGCCAGCATCCCTATGGGCCTGTACGAGCAGTACTTC. Its protein is CASIPMGLYEQYF.

The chain uses TRBV30 and TRBJ2-2; TRBD2 might be the D (5 bases). This CDR3 has 14 amino acids. V lost 0 bases to trimming and J lost 4 bases, with 9 bases between them. The germline V gene encodes CDR1 GTSNPN and CDR2 SVGIG (reference sequence). The CDR3 here is CAWSVVASTGELFF. DNA of the CDR3: TGTGCCTGGAGTGTGGTAGCGTCCACCGGGGAGCTGTTTTTT.

The CDR3 protein is CASSPPGRQETQYF. The CDR3 nucleotides read TGTGCCAGCTCACCCCCGGGGAGGCAAGAGACCCAGTACTTC. The rearrangement links TRBV18 to TRBJ2-5; D is possibly TRBD2 (6 bases). CDR1 KGHSH and CDR2 LQKENI come from the germline V gene. The CDR3 consists of 14 residues. V lost 3 bases to trimming and J lost 2 bases, with 10 bases between them.

The chain recombines TRBV7-2 with TRBJ1-2; D is unresolved. CDR3 length: 12 amino acids. V lost 3 bases and J 4 bases, leaving 6 bases between the germline ends. CDR1 is SGHTA, CDR2 FQGNSA, per germline. CDR3 region: CASSLGTYGYTF. CDR3 sequence (DNA): TGTGCCAGCAGCTTGGGCACCTATGGCTACACCTTC.

The V gene is TRBV29-1, the J gene TRBJ2-3; 10 bases are a match to TRBD2. The CDR3 covers 15 residues. Germline-derived CDR1 and CDR2 are SQVTM and ANQGSEA. Trimming at V came to 2 bases and at J to 4 bases, leaving 6 bases not matched to a gene. CDR3 region: CSVELAGEVADTQYF. In DNA, the CDR3 is TGCAGCGTTGAACTAGCGGGAGAAGTCGCAGATACGCAGTATTTT.

The CDR3 DNA reads as TGTGCCAGTAAACCGGGACAGGGTCTTCACAATGAGCAGTTCTTC. This codes for CASKPGQGLHNEQFF. The chain employs TRBV19 and TRBJ2-1; 9 bases are shared with TRBD1. Unmatched junction bases numbered 9, after V lost 7 bases and J lost 5 bases. Germline-derived CDR1 and CDR2 are LNHDA and SQIVND (reference sequence). The CDR3 is 15 amino acids.

This clone has just one count. The rearrangement links TRBV27 to TRBJ2-5; D might be TRBD1 (6 bases). The CDR3 totals 12 residues. In germline, CDR1 is MNHEY, CDR2 SMNVEV (reference sequence). V dropped 4 bases and J dropped 5 bases, with 8 bases sitting between them. The CDR3 is CASSYQGETQYF. CDR3 coding DNA: TGTGCCAGCAGTTATCAGGGGGAGACCCAGTACTTC.

The V gene is TRBV4-2, the J gene TRBJ2-2; 8 positions match TRBD2. The junction had 5 bases not matched to a gene; V was cut back by 4 bases and J by 4 bases. The germline gives CDR1 LGHNA, CDR2 YNFKEQ. This CDR3 has 15 amino acids. This chain's CDR3 is CASSRTGGSTGELFF. CDR3 bases: TGTGCCAGCAGCCGTACGGGAGGGAGCACCGGGGAGCTGTTTTTT.

Of note for this clone: One junction end does not reproduce the germline sequence, and a read error may be involved. The CDR3 region is CSSSLLPAGGQETQYF. In DNA, the CDR3 is TGTTCCAGCAGCTTACTTCCAGCGGGTGGTCAAGAGACCCAGTACTTC. The chain joins TRBV7-9 to TRBJ2-5, with D perhaps TRBD2 (6 bases). The germline V gene encodes CDR1 SEHNR and CDR2 FQNEAQ (reference sequence). The CDR3 length is 16 residues.

The rearrangement links TRBV6-1 to TRBJ1-2; 7 positions agree with TRBD1. The CDR3 has 14 residues. V lost 7 bases and J lost 2; bases outside the gene matches: 7. CDR1 is MNHNS, CDR2 SASEGT, per germline. CDR3 protein: CASTQRGPNYGYTF. As DNA, the CDR3 is TGTGCCAGCACCCAGAGGGGGCCCAACTATGGCTACACCTTC.

A single count supports this clone. In nucleotides, the CDR3 is TGCGCCAGCAGCCCCCTTAGGGGTAGTAGCTATGGCTACACCTTC. This translates into CASSPLRGSSYGYTF. The chain has TRBV5-1 and TRBJ1-2; the D gene is possibly TRBD1 (5 bases). Germline CDR1 reads SGHRS; CDR2 reads YFSETQ. The CDR3 length is 15 residues. With 4 bases removed from V and 4 bases from J, the gap between germline ends came to 17 bases. Full variable domain (missing parts from reference TRBV5-1 and TRBJ1-2): KAGVTQTPRYLIKTRGQQVTLSCSPISGHRSVSWYQQTPGQGLQFLFEYFSETQRNKGNFPGRFSGRQFSNSRSEMNVSTLELGDSALYLCASSPLRGSSYGYTFGSGTRLTVV.

V is TRBV5-1 and J is TRBJ1-3, with a weak D call TRBD1 (5 bases). CDR3 length: 15 amino acids. Trimming removed 7 bases at V and 0 bases at J, with 14 bases between. Germline V lookup: CDR1 SGHRS, CDR2 YFSETQ. CDR3 in amino acids: CASQLAGVSGNTIYF. The CDR3 region has the DNA TGCGCCAGCCAACTGGCGGGGGTCTCTGGAAACACCATATATTTT. Full variable domain (outside the CDR3, taken from reference TRBV5-1 and TRBJ1-3): KAGVTQTPRYLIKTRGQQVTLSCSPISGHRSVSWYQQTPGQGLQFLFEYFSETQRNKGNFPGRFSGRQFSNSRSEMNVSTLELGDSALYLCASQLAGVSGNTIYFGEGSWLTVV.

The rearrangement joins TRBV28 to TRBJ2-7, with TRBD2 identical over 10 bases. J was trimmed by 5 bases and V by 2 bases; bases with no gene match: 15. Germline lookup yields CDR1 MDHEN and CDR2 SYDVKM. There are 18 residues in the CDR3. This CDR3 reads CASSLRALAGAIPHEQYF. The CDR3 nucleotides are TGTGCCAGCAGTTTACGGGCGCTAGCGGGAGCCATCCCCCACGAGCAGTACTTC.

V usage is TRBV2 and J usage is TRBJ2-7; 8 nucleotides line up with TRBD2. Per the germline V gene, CDR1 is SNHLY and CDR2 is FYNNEI. The CDR3 extends over 13 amino acids. J lost 8 bases, V lost 4 bases, and 7 bases had no gene match. The CDR3 sequence: CASSGGLVIQQYF. CDR3 coding DNA: TGTGCCAGCAGTGGGGGACTAGTGATACAGCAGTACTTC. Using reference TRBV2 and TRBJ2-7 for the parts outside the CDR3, the full variable domain is EPEVTQTPSHQVTQMGQEVILRCVPISNHLYFYWYRQILGQKVEFLVSFYNNEISEKSEIFDDQFSVERPDGSNFTLKIRSTKLEDSAMYFCASSGGLVIQQYFGPGTRLTVT.

This clone is classed as medium-sized (0.01 to 0.1%). V usage is TRBV5-1 and J usage is TRBJ1-5; D gene ambiguous. Trimming removed 0 bases at V and 0 bases at J, with 10 bases between. The CDR3 spans 16 residues. The germline gives CDR1 SGHRS, CDR2 YFSETQ. The CDR3 region has the DNA TGCGCCAGCAGCTTGGGCCACGGGTCTAGCAATCAGCCCCAGCATTTT. It translates to CASSLGHGSSNQPQHF.

DNA for the CDR3: TGTGCCAGCAGTTTATTAGCGGGAGGGGGTTACAATGAGCAGTTCTTC. Its protein product is CASSLLAGGGYNEQFF. The chain joins TRBV27 to TRBJ2-1, with 11 bases identical to TRBD2. V gave up 1 base and J gave up 4 bases; unmatched junction bases: 3. The CDR3 extends over 16 amino acids. Germline lookup yields CDR1 MNHEY and CDR2 SMNVEV (reference sequence).

This sequence joins TRBV7-9 and TRBJ2-1; no definite D call. Deletions cut 0 bases from V and 15 bases from J, with 18 bases between. Germline V gene sequence: CDR1 SEHNR, CDR2 FQNEAQ (reference sequence). The CDR3 is made up of 14 amino acids. CDR3 amino acids: CASSLASSGRHGFF. The CDR3 DNA sequence: TGTGCCAGCAGCTTAGCCAGTTCCGGAAGACATGGGTTCTTC. The full variable domain, its missing parts supplied by reference TRBV7-9 and TRBJ2-1, is DTGVSQNPRHKITKRGQNVTFRCDPISEHNRLYWYRQTLGQGPEFLTYFQNEAQLEKSRLLSDRFSAERPKGSFSTLEIQRTEQGDSAMYLCASSLASSGRHGFFGPGTRLTVL.

The chain links TRBV18 to TRBJ1-1; a weak D match, TRBD1 (5 bases). V lost 6 bases to trimming and J lost 7 bases, with 21 bases between them. The CDR3 sequence is 15 residues long. Per the germline V gene, CDR1 is KGHSH and CDR2 is LQKENI. The DNA for the CDR3 is TGTGCCAGCTCTGGGCTGGGCGGACACAACCTTGAAGCTTTCTTT. It yields the protein CASSGLGGHNLEAFF.

The rearrangement uses TRBV7-3 and TRBJ2-7; 7 nucleotides match TRBD1. The V and J ends lost 0 bases and 3 bases, in that order; junction bases with no gene match: 5. There are 15 residues in the CDR3. CDR1 and CDR2 (germline): SGHTA, FQGTGA. The CDR3 region has the DNA TGTGCCAGCAGCTTAACTTCGACAGGGTACTACGAGCAGTACTTC. As protein: CASSLTSTGYYEQYF.

J is TRBJ2-2 and V is TRBV11-2; 13 positions match TRBD2. Trimming at V came to 3 bases and at J to 5 bases, leaving 12 bases not matched to a gene. The CDR3 extends over 19 amino acids. Germline CDR1 and CDR2: SGHAT and FQNNGV. The CDR3 loop reads CASSLDGLAGARWTGELFF. Here the CDR3 DNA reads TGTGCCAGCAGCTTGGATGGACTAGCGGGAGCCCGATGGACCGGGGAGCTGTTTTTT. Based on the CDR3 plus reference TRBV11-2 and TRBJ2-2, the full variable domain is EAGVAQSPRYKIIEKRQSVAFWCNPISGHATLYWYQQILGQGPKLLIQFQNNGVVDDSQLPKDRFSAERLKGVDSTLKIQPAKLEDSAVYLCASSLDGLAGARWTGELFFGEGSRLTVL.

V gene TRBV11-2 combines with J gene TRBJ1-1; possibly TRBD1 for D (6 bases). CDR3 length: 15 amino acids. V was shortened by 3 bases and J by 7 bases, with 18 bases between the two germline ends. CDR1 is SGHAT and CDR2 is FQNNGV in the germline V gene. The CDR3 bases are TGTGCCAGCAGCTTCGTAACCGGGACATCAATTGAAGCTTTCTTT. Encoded protein: CASSFVTGTSIEAFF. The complete variable domain, with remaining parts taken from reference TRBV11-2 and TRBJ1-1, reads EAGVAQSPRYKIIEKRQSVAFWCNPISGHATLYWYQQILGQGPKLLIQFQNNGVVDDSQLPKDRFSAERLKGVDSTLKIQPAKLEDSAVYLCASSFVTGTSIEAFFGQGTRLTVV.

The genes are TRBV9 and TRBJ2-2, with D possibly TRBD2 on 7 matching bases. The CDR3 sequence is 17 residues long. The ends were cut back, 4 bases at V and 4 bases at J, with 20 bases in the middle. Germline V gene lookup returns CDR1 SGDLS and CDR2 YYNGEE. CDR3 amino acids: CASSPREAGASTGELFF. CDR3 nucleotide sequence: TGTGCCAGCAGCCCCCGGGAGGCGGGGGCCTCCACCGGGGAGCTGTTTTTT. Full variable domain (remainder filled in from reference TRBV9 and TRBJ2-2): DSGVTQTPKHLITATGQRVTLRCSPRSGDLSVYWYQQSLDQGLQFLIQYYNGEERAKGNILERFSAQQFPDLHSELNLSSLELGDSALYFCASSPREAGASTGELFFGEGSRLTVL.

The chain combines TRBV6-5 with TRBJ1-1, with D possibly being TRBD1 (6 bases). Germline loops: CDR1 MNHEY, CDR2 SVGAGI. V lost 6 bases, J lost 1 base, and 15 bases lay in between. The CDR3 extends over 15 amino acids. The CDR3 bases are TGTGCCAGCAGGGACTTGACAGGAGCGAACACTGAAGCTTTCTTT. Encoded protein: CASRDLTGANTEAFF.

The chain combines TRBV5-8 with TRBJ2-1; maybe TRBD1 (5 bases). Germline loops: CDR1 SGHTS, CDR2 YDEGEE. Between the trimmed V and J ends, which lost 0 bases and 3 bases, there was a span of 13 bases. CDR3 length: 16 residues. The CDR3 spells CASSLGGQGGYNEQFF. In nucleotides, the CDR3 is TGTGCCAGCAGCTTGGGGGGTCAGGGTGGCTACAATGAGCAGTTCTTC. Drawing the rest from reference TRBV5-8 and TRBJ2-1, the complete variable domain is EAGVTQSPTHLIKTRGQQATLRCSPISGHTSVYWYQQALGLGLQFLLWYDEGEERNRGNFPPRFSGRQFPNYSSELNVNALELEDSALYLCASSLGGQGGYNEQFFGPGTRLTVL.

This clone was picked up a small number of times. The V call is TRBV5-1, the J call TRBJ1-3; 7 bases agree with TRBD1. V gave up 4 bases and J gave up 3 bases; unmatched junction bases: 10. The length of the CDR3 is 16 residues. Per germline, CDR1 SGHRS and CDR2 YFSETQ. CDR3 nucleotides: TGCGCCAGCAGCCGTGGCCAGGGGGAAGGTGGAAACACCATATATTTT. Its protein product is CASSRGQGEGGNTIYF.